The 8 T cell receptor beta chains below were found in one sample sequenced in a study of CD4 and CD8 cells across lung adenocarcinoma regions. TCRdb re-derived calls from the PCR reads in MiXCR, one entry per CDR3 protein. This table holds roughly 11,000 distinct CDR3 sequences, approximately 50% found once. Sequenced sample: CD8+ T cells from the center of a lung tumor. Receptors were obtained from a female donor with lung adenocarcinoma. The CD4 and CD8 labels of this study may be unreliable.

This sequence joins TRBV6-1 and TRBJ2-1; D uncertain. Trimming cost V 8 bases and J 7 bases, with 12 bases left between them. Germline assignment: CDR1 MNHNS and CDR2 SASEGT. This CDR3 contains 12 residues. The CDR3 is CASHTVQNEQFF. As DNA, the CDR3 is TGTGCCAGCCATACGGTCCAAAATGAGCAGTTCTTC.

The table lists this clonotype with a count of one. The chain is built from TRBV6-1 and TRBJ1-6; 7 bases agree with TRBD1. Trimming removed 4 bases from V and 7 bases from J; junction bases left unmatched: 7. The germline V gene encodes CDR1 MNHNS and CDR2 SASEGT. The CDR3 consists of 15 residues. The CDR3 DNA follows: TGTGCCAGCAGTGCCCGACAGGGTGTGAATTCACCCCTCCACTTT. It encodes CASSARQGVNSPLHF.

About this clonotype itself: It is likely a read error, because the conserved phenylalanine at the end of the CDR3 is missing. No DNA is shown, since the ends of the CDR3 on it are uncertain; the CDR3 is the one TCRdb lists. The chain carries TRBV15 and TRBJ2-5; the table's D call TRBD1 went unverified against the DNA. The CDR3 sequence runs 23 residues, both termini included. The germline CDR1 and CDR2 sequences are LNHNV and YYDKDF (reference sequence). The CDR3 sequence: CPPLPCNPFSTSQWSDLLKIELV.

Comment on this clonotype: Relative to the germline gene, one junction end is altered; a read error may explain this. The chain is built from TRBV6-1 and TRBJ2-5; no reliable D call. CDR1 and CDR2 from the germline V gene are MNHNS and SASEGT. This CDR3 comprises 14 residues. CDR3 DNA: TGTGCGAGCAGTGGAGCCCGTGACCAAGATACGCAGTACTTC. Amino acids: CASSGARDQDTQYF.

The CDR3 is CASSKAGDRAMETQYF. In DNA form, the CDR3 reads TGTGCCAGCAGCAAGGCGGGGGACAGGGCTATGGAGACCCAGTACTTC. The chain has TRBV3-1 and TRBJ2-1, with 9 bases lining up with TRBD1. The DNA matches TRBJ2-5 better at its end, which makes the J call doubtful. This CDR3 spans 16 amino acids. CDR1 is LGHDT, CDR2 YNNKEL, per germline (reference sequence).

This rearrangement joins TRBV4-1 to TRBJ1-2; D unresolved. The CDR3 is made up of 15 amino acids. CDR1 is MGHRA and CDR2 is YSYEKL in the germline V gene. With 0 bases removed from V and 8 bases from J, the gap between germline ends came to 16 bases. The CDR3: CASSQEITGLAGYTF. The CDR3 DNA is TGCGCCAGCAGCCAAGAAATCACGGGCCTCGCGGGCTACACCTTC.

This clonotype is large by share. This chain links TRBV6-5 with TRBJ2-1; possibly TRBD2 for D (6 bases). Germline values: CDR1 MNHEY, CDR2 SVGAGI. V shed 0 bases and J shed 7 bases, with 10 bases lying between them. The CDR3 sequence is 14 residues long. The CDR3 protein is CASSYSTSGNEQFF. The CDR3 region has the DNA TGTGCCAGCAGTTACTCGACTAGTGGGAATGAGCAGTTCTTC.

As for this clonotype: With a much larger clone just one base away, this may be a read error. V is TRBV6-5 and J is TRBJ2-1; maybe TRBD1 (6 bases). Germline V gene sequence: CDR1 MNHEY, CDR2 SVGAGI. V was pared by 4 bases and J by 10 bases, with 20 bases between. This CDR3 comprises 15 residues. This CDR3 is CASSLTGTSTYEQFF. CDR3 DNA sequence: TGTGCCAGCAGTTTAACCGGGACATCAACCTACGAGCAGTTCTTC.